Presented here are 20 T cell receptor beta chains from one specimen sequenced in a study of identical twins. In TCRdb, the 5' RACE reads were re-called with MiXCR into one record per CDR3 protein. The sample yields about 900,000 distinct CDR3 sequences, over 9% seen once. These same data were also listed under a study on yellow fever vaccine responses in identical twins.

The source material was PBMCs. Source of these receptors: a woman under 30 in good health.

This clonotype showed up just a few times. The V gene is TRBV20-1, the J gene TRBJ1-5, with D perhaps TRBD1 (5 bases). This CDR3 comprises 14 residues. V lost 4 bases to trimming and J lost 1 base, with 11 bases between them. Germline CDR1 DFQATT, CDR2 SNEGSKA (reference sequence). The CDR3 here is CSANLRDSNQPQHF. The CDR3 nucleotides are TGCAGTGCTAACCTCCGGGACAGCAATCAGCCCCAGCATTTT.

There are many counts of this clonotype. The chain joins TRBV5-1 to TRBJ2-5, with no clear D. Germline V gene sequence: CDR1 SGHRS, CDR2 YFSETQ. Trimming took off 0 bases at V and 0 bases at J, with 9 bases between the two ends. CDR3 length equals 15 residues. The CDR3 protein is CASSLETLYQETQYF. CDR3 coding DNA: TGCGCCAGCAGCTTGGAGACTTTGTACCAAGAGACCCAGTACTTC.

This clonotype was recorded a few times. V usage is TRBV20-1 and J usage is TRBJ2-1; D remains unclear. The CDR3 contains 12 residues. Germline CDR1 and CDR2: DFQATT and SNEGSKA (reference sequence). V was shortened by 3 bases and J by 6 bases, with 9 bases between the two germline ends. The CDR3 reads CSARGDSNEQFF. Here the CDR3 DNA reads TGCAGTGCTAGGGGCGATAGCAATGAGCAGTTCTTC.

This clonotype was counted between two and nine times. V gene TRBV20-1 combines with J gene TRBJ2-1; possibly TRBD2 for D (5 bases). CDR3 length equals 13 residues. The germline V gene encodes CDR1 DFQATT and CDR2 SNEGSKA (reference sequence). V lost 1 base and J 8 bases, leaving 12 bases between the germline ends. The CDR3 DNA follows: TGCAGTGCTAGAGTGCGGGTCTGGGATGAGCAGTTCTTC. This gives the protein CSARVRVWDEQFF.

This clonotype was counted between two and nine times. The chain is built from TRBV5-6 and TRBJ2-2, with a weak D call TRBD1 (5 bases). V was shortened by 2 bases and J by 4 bases, with 15 bases between the two germline ends. CDR1 is SGHDT, CDR2 YYEEEE, per germline. This CDR3 spans 16 amino acids. The CDR3 DNA sequence: TGTGCCAGCAGCTTTAAAGGCCAGGGTAGCACCGGGGAGCTGTTTTTT. Amino acid sequence: CASSFKGQGSTGELFF.

This clonotype was recorded many times. The rearrangement links TRBV5-1 to TRBJ2-1, with D unclear. V lost 0 bases, J lost 0 bases, and 10 bases lay in between. Per the germline V gene, CDR1 is SGHRS and CDR2 is YFSETQ. The CDR3 consists of 16 residues. DNA of the CDR3: TGCGCCAGCAGCTTGGGCCTGGTTAGCTCCTACAATGAGCAGTTCTTC. As protein: CASSLGLVSSYNEQFF.

The chain uses TRBV6-1 and TRBJ1-4; 11 nucleotides match TRBD1. From germline, CDR1 is MNHNS and CDR2 SASEGT. This CDR3 is 14 amino acids long. V lost 7 bases and J lost 8; bases outside the gene matches: 6. DNA of the CDR3: TGTGCCAGCACTACGGACAGGGGGCTCGAAAAACTGTTTTTT. It codes for CASTTDRGLEKLFF.

The J gene is TRBJ2-5, the V gene TRBV20-1; D ambiguous. The CDR3 has 14 residues. The germline V gene encodes CDR1 DFQATT and CDR2 SNEGSKA (reference sequence). V gave up 6 bases and J gave up 0 bases, with 14 bases separating them. The CDR3 sequence: CSATTRRNQETQYF. The CDR3 DNA sequence: TGCAGTGCGACAACAAGGCGAAACCAAGAGACCCAGTACTTC.

This clonotype was recorded many times. The V gene is TRBV6-1, the J gene TRBJ2-5, with unresolved D. The germline gives CDR1 MNHNS, CDR2 SASEGT. V gave up 11 bases and J gave up 0 bases, with 16 bases separating them. This CDR3 is 14 amino acids long. The CDR3 is CASGLVGYQETQYF. The CDR3 bases are TGTGCCTCTGGGCTCGTTGGGTACCAAGAGACCCAGTACTTC.

This clonotype turned up a few times. The chain uses TRBV6-1 and TRBJ1-6; D ambiguous. Trimming stripped 6 bases from V and 4 bases from J, with 13 bases between. The CDR3 runs to 15 residues. Germline V gene sequence: CDR1 MNHNS, CDR2 SASEGT. CDR3 region: CASSTLEVYNSPLHF. The CDR3 bases are TGTGCCAGCAGCACCCTCGAAGTTTATAATTCACCCCTCCACTTT.

This CDR3 is CASSLVTGDEQYF. CDR3 in DNA: TGTGCCAGCAGCTTAGTCACAGGGGACGAGCAGTACTTC. The genes are TRBV7-6 and TRBJ2-7; 7 bases are shared with TRBD1. Germline values: CDR1 SGHVS, CDR2 FNYEAQ. V shed 1 base, J shed 5 bases, and the junction held 2 bases outside the gene matches. The CDR3 extends over 13 amino acids.

The chain uses TRBV9 and TRBJ2-7; unclear D gene. The V gene lost 0 bases and the J gene lost 3 bases, with 13 bases spanning the gap. The CDR3 loop spans 15 amino acids. The germline V gene has CDR1 SGDLS and CDR2 YYNGEE. Written as DNA, the CDR3 is TGTGCCAGCAGCGTAGTGGCTATCCTTGACTACGAGCAGTACTTC. This encodes CASSVVAILDYEQYF. Variable domain in full (rest from reference TRBV9 and TRBJ2-7): DSGVTQTPKHLITATGQRVTLRCSPRSGDLSVYWYQQSLDQGLQFLIQYYNGEERAKGNILERFSAQQFPDLHSELNLSSLELGDSALYFCASSVVAILDYEQYFGPGTRLTVT.

This clonotype was recorded a few times. The rearrangement joins TRBV20-1 to TRBJ2-5, with D maybe TRBD1 (6 bases). CDR1 and CDR2 from the germline V gene are DFQATT and SNEGSKA (reference sequence). This CDR3 is 15 amino acids long. Trimming stripped 3 bases from V and 4 bases from J, with 18 bases between. The CDR3 spells CSASIGSGVGETQYF. In DNA form, the CDR3 reads TGCAGTGCTAGTATAGGGTCAGGGGTCGGAGAGACCCAGTACTTC.

The chain couples TRBV2 to TRBJ1-5; tentatively, D is TRBD1 (6 bases). Trimming stripped 3 bases from V and 4 bases from J, with 13 bases between. This CDR3 contains 15 residues. Germline V gives CDR1 SNHLY, CDR2 FYNNEI. CDR3 region: CASSDRGGGNQPQHF. The CDR3 DNA sequence: TGTGCCAGCAGTGACAGGGGCGGGGGGAATCAGCCCCAGCATTTT.

This clonotype was detected a few times. The rearrangement uses TRBV6-1 and TRBJ1-1; D gene unclear. Between the trimmed V and J ends, which lost 6 bases and 7 bases, there was a span of 15 bases. Looked up from germline, CDR1 is MNHNS and CDR2 is SASEGT. The CDR3 is made up of 13 amino acids. The DNA for the CDR3 is TGTGCCAGCAGGCAACGGGGAGAGATTGAAGCTTTCTTT. As protein: CASRQRGEIEAFF.

This clonotype was observed at least ten times. The chain combines TRBV20-1 with TRBJ2-5; no clear D. V was cut by 0 bases and J by 1 base, with 9 bases left in between. The CDR3 spans 14 residues. Germline CDR1 reads DFQATT; CDR2 reads SNEGSKA (reference sequence). The CDR3 loop is CSARDPASQETQYF. CDR3 nucleotides: TGCAGTGCTAGAGATCCGGCCTCCCAAGAGACCCAGTACTTC.

This clonotype was seen a handful of times. V and J are TRBV14 and TRBJ2-7; 9 bases fit TRBD1. J was trimmed by 2 bases and V by 2 bases; bases with no gene match: 4. Germline V gives CDR1 SGHDN, CDR2 FVKESK. This CDR3 is 15 amino acids long. Here the CDR3 reads CASSQRGDRAYEQYF. In nucleotides, the CDR3 is TGTGCCAGCAGCCAAAGAGGGGACAGGGCCTACGAGCAGTACTTC. The complete variable domain, with remaining parts taken from reference TRBV14 and TRBJ2-7, reads EAGVTQFPSHSVIEKGQTVTLRCDPISGHDNLYWYRRVMGKEIKFLLHFVKESKQDESGMPNNRFLAERTGGTYSTLKVQPAELEDSGVYFCASSQRGDRAYEQYFGPGTRLTVT.

This clonotype was seen more than once but under ten times. The CDR3, as DNA: TGTGCCACCAGTGATTTGGCAGGCCGCGGGGATACGCAGTATTTT. This encodes CATSDLAGRGDTQYF. This chain uses TRBV24-1 with TRBJ2-3, with a possible D match to TRBD2 (5 bases). Per germline, CDR1 KGHDR and CDR2 SFDVKD. This CDR3 comprises 15 residues. V lost 0 bases to trimming and J lost 6 bases, with 12 bases between them.

This clonotype was seen a handful of times. The chain combines TRBV7-9 with TRBJ2-7; D might be TRBD2 (5 bases). Germline CDR1 SEHNR, CDR2 FQNEAQ (reference sequence). The V gene lost 5 bases and the J gene lost 6 bases, with 11 bases spanning the gap. This CDR3 is 12 amino acids long. CDR3 DNA: TGTGCCAGCAGCCCCGGACTGGGCGAGCAGTACGTC. It translates to CASSPGLGEQYV.

The chain is built from TRBV6-1 and TRBJ1-1; 9 positions match TRBD1. J gave up 6 bases and V 6 bases, and 8 bases lay outside the gene matches. Germline-derived CDR1 and CDR2 are MNHNS and SASEGT. The CDR3 is made up of 14 amino acids. The CDR3 nucleotides are TGTGCCAGCAGCCCCCGGGACAGGGACGCTGAAGCTTTCTTT. This encodes CASSPRDRDAEAFF.